This passage covers 21 T cell receptor beta chains from one sample sequenced in a study of immune evolution from preneoplasia to lung adenocarcinoma. Profiling relied on immunoSEQ multiplex PCR, and the TCRdb table lists in-frame clones only, not all of them. The table has around 14,000 clones, roughly 77% seen once. Material for sequencing was FFPE minimally invasive lung adenocarcinoma tissue. These receptors came from a person aged 60 to 80 with lung adenocarcinoma.

J is TRBJ1-4 and V is TRBV15; 7 bases map to TRBD1. The CDR3 is made up of 14 amino acids. CDR1 LNHNV and CDR2 YYDKDF come from the germline V gene (reference sequence). V was pared by 3 bases and J by 6 bases, with 4 bases of the junction left unmatched. DNA for the CDR3: TGTGCCACCAGCAGTCGACAGGGAGATGAAAAACTGTTTTTT. It is translated as CATSSRQGDEKLFF.

The J gene is TRBJ1-1, the V gene TRBV27; D gene ambiguous. CDR3 length equals 14 residues. Germline CDR1 reads MNHEY; CDR2 reads SMNVEV (reference sequence). Trimming pared 8 bases from V and 1 base from J, leaving 14 bases between. CDR3 sequence: CASGTVFQNTEAFF. The CDR3, as DNA: TGTGCCAGCGGTACAGTCTTCCAGAACACTGAAGCTTTCTTT.

This clone was observed a handful of times. The chain joins TRBV9 to TRBJ2-5, with 10 bases lining up with TRBD2. V lost 0 bases to trimming and J lost 5 bases; unmatched junction nucleotides: 7. Germline V gene sequence: CDR1 SGDLS, CDR2 YYNGEE. This CDR3 region has 16 residues. The CDR3 coding sequence is TGTGCCAGCAGCGTAGGTCGAGCGGGGGGGCGGGAGACCCAGTACTTC. This translates into CASSVGRAGGRETQYF.

The chain carries TRBV5-6 and TRBJ2-3, with D perhaps being TRBD1 or TRBD2 (5 bases each). The CDR3 is 15 amino acids. V was cut by 4 bases and J by 4 bases, with 16 bases left in between. Germline V lookup: CDR1 SGHDT, CDR2 YYEEEE. CDR3 coding DNA: TGTGCCAGCAGCCTACGGGGACGCTCCGCAGATACGCAGTATTTT. Its protein is CASSLRGRSADTQYF.

The chain couples TRBV6-5 to TRBJ2-7; TRBD1 agrees at 9 bases. The V and J ends lost 10 bases and 3 bases, in that order; junction bases with no gene match: 7. Germline loops: CDR1 MNHEY, CDR2 SVGAGI. The CDR3 sequence is 13 residues long. The CDR3 reads CATTGQGNYEQYF. The CDR3 DNA sequence: TGTGCCACCACGGGACAGGGTAACTACGAGCAGTACTTC.

This clone was seen just once. This sequence joins TRBV19 and TRBJ1-1; no firm D call. Trimming stripped 0 bases from V and 10 bases from J, with 15 bases between. Germline CDR1 and CDR2: LNHDA and SQIVND (reference sequence). The CDR3 runs 14 residues. CDR3 nucleotide sequence: TGTGCCAGTAGTATAGAGAGAAATACCCCTGGAGCTTTCTTT. Its translation is CASSIERNTPGAFF.

This clone was detected a few times. This rearrangement joins TRBV15 to TRBJ2-1; possibly TRBD1 for D (6 bases). Looked up from germline, CDR1 is LNHNV and CDR2 is YYDKDF (reference sequence). The CDR3 is 14 amino acids. The V end was cut by 3 bases, the J end by 8 bases, with 14 bases between. CDR3 sequence (DNA): TGTGCCACCAGCAGCCACAGGGTTTTCGATGAGCAGTTCTTC. This encodes CATSSHRVFDEQFF. Complete variable domain (other parts from reference TRBV15 and TRBJ2-1): DAMVIQNPRYQVTQFGKPVTLSCSQTLNHNVMYWYQQKSSQAPKLLFHYYDKDFNNEADTPDNFQSRRPNTSFCFLDIRSPGLGDTAMYLCATSSHRVFDEQFFGPGTRLTVL.

This chain uses TRBV4-2 with TRBJ2-3; D is tentatively TRBD1 or TRBD2 (5 bases each). V was pared by 8 bases and J by 3 bases, with 12 bases between. The CDR3 spans 13 residues. CDR1 is LGHNA and CDR2 is YNFKEQ in the germline V gene. In nucleotides, the CDR3 is TGTGCCAGCCAGAGGGGCTTAACAGATACGCAGTATTTT. This gives the protein CASQRGLTDTQYF.

This clone was seen only a few times. The rearrangement uses TRBV27 and TRBJ2-7, with 11 bases fitting TRBD1. This CDR3 is 16 amino acids long. V dropped 8 bases and J dropped 6; count of bases not matched to a gene: 15. Germline-derived CDR1 and CDR2 are MNHEY and SMNVEV (reference sequence). The CDR3 loop reads CASQRTPGQGVREQYF. CDR3 in DNA: TGTGCCAGCCAACGTACACCGGGACAGGGGGTCCGCGAGCAGTACTTC.

The chain combines TRBV20-1 with TRBJ2-1; D not resolved. CDR1 and CDR2 (germline): DFQATT, SNEGSKA (reference sequence). The CDR3 has 11 amino acids. Trimming took 6 bases from V and 8 from J, leaving 11 bases between them. CDR3 bases: TGCAGTGCGGGAAGGTTCGATGAGCAGTTCTTC. Its protein product is CSAGRFDEQFF.

The chain employs TRBV7-3 and TRBJ2-7; 9 positions match TRBD2. V gave up 3 bases and J gave up 2 bases; unmatched junction bases: 5. CDR1 and CDR2 (germline): SGHTA, FQGTGA. CDR3 length equals 15 residues. This CDR3 reads CASSFERGVPYEQYF. The CDR3 region has the DNA TGTGCCAGCAGCTTCGAGCGGGGGGTCCCCTACGAGCAGTACTTC.

V usage is TRBV19 and J usage is TRBJ2-5; the D is unclear. V was shortened by 0 bases and J by 0 bases, with 8 bases between the two germline ends. CDR1 is LNHDA and CDR2 is SQIVND in the germline V gene (reference sequence). This CDR3 region has 15 residues. CDR3 protein: CASSIDLDYQETQYF. CDR3 in DNA: TGTGCCAGTAGTATAGACCTCGACTACCAAGAGACCCAGTACTTC.

This rearrangement joins TRBV4-3 to TRBJ1-2; 8 bases are shared with TRBD1. CDR3 length: 15 residues. V was pared by 0 bases and J by 7 bases, with 7 bases of the junction left unmatched. Germline values: CDR1 LGHNA, CDR2 YSLEER. The CDR3, as DNA: TGCGCCAGCAGCCAAGATAGCCAGGGGGCAAGTGGCTACACCTTC. Encoded protein: CASSQDSQGASGYTF.

The genes are TRBV11-2 and TRBJ2-1; TRBD1 matches 8 bases. In germline, CDR1 is SGHAT, CDR2 FQNNGV. The CDR3 covers 17 residues. After removal of 1 base from V and 6 bases from J, the junction contained 11 bases not matched to a gene. This CDR3 is CASSLVSQGAPVNEQFF. In nucleotides, the CDR3 is TGTGCCAGCAGCTTAGTTAGTCAGGGGGCGCCCGTCAATGAGCAGTTCTTC.

The V call is TRBV28, the J call TRBJ2-5; possibly TRBD1 for D (6 bases). The CDR3 is 12 amino acids. Deletions cut 6 bases from V and 3 bases from J, with 8 bases between. Germline-derived CDR1 and CDR2 are MDHEN and SYDVKM. DNA for the CDR3: TGTGCCAGCAGCCGGACAGAAGAGACCCAGTACTTC. The encoded protein is CASSRTEETQYF.

This clone was counted between two and nine times. One end of the junction does not line up with germline, which may come from a read error. The V call is TRBV2, the J call TRBJ2-5, with 7 bases lining up with TRBD1. Looked up from germline, CDR1 is SNHLY and CDR2 is FYNNEI. CDR3 length: 13 residues. The CDR3 coding sequence is TGTGCCAGCCGCAGGGACAGCCAAGGGACCCAGTACTTC. Amino acid sequence: CASRRDSQGTQYF.

The chain employs TRBV2 and TRBJ2-7; D is unresolved. V was cut by 7 bases and J by 0 bases, with 7 bases left in between. CDR1 is SNHLY, CDR2 FYNNEI, per germline. This CDR3 region has 12 residues. CDR3 DNA: TGTGCCAGCATAAGGGACTCCTACGAGCAGTACTTC. Protein sequence: CASIRDSYEQYF.

The genes are TRBV2 and TRBJ2-2; no clear D. Germline V gives CDR1 SNHLY, CDR2 FYNNEI. This CDR3 spans 15 amino acids. Trimming took off 3 bases at V and 4 bases at J, with 12 bases between the two ends. CDR3: CASSEARTGTGELFF. CDR3 bases: TGTGCCAGCAGTGAGGCACGAACGGGCACCGGGGAGCTGTTTTTT. Full variable domain (remainder filled in from reference TRBV2 and TRBJ2-2): EPEVTQTPSHQVTQMGQEVILRCVPISNHLYFYWYRQILGQKVEFLVSFYNNEISEKSEIFDDQFSVERPDGSNFTLKIRSTKLEDSAMYFCASSEARTGTGELFFGEGSRLTVL.

The chain carries TRBV18 and TRBJ2-3; D not resolved. The CDR3 length is 14 residues. Germline CDR1 KGHSH, CDR2 LQKENI. The V end lost 1 base, the J end lost 3 bases, and 8 bases lay between the germline ends. The CDR3 here is CASSPRGTTDTQYF. The CDR3 coding sequence is TGTGCCAGCTCACCACGAGGAACAACAGATACGCAGTATTTT. The full variable domain, rest sourced from reference TRBV18 and TRBJ2-3, is NAGVMQNPRHLVRRRGQEARLRCSPMKGHSHVYWYRQLPEEGLKFMVYLQKENIIDESGMPKERFSAEFPKEGPSILRIQQVVRGDSAAYFCASSPRGTTDTQYFGPGTRLTVL.

The chain links TRBV7-8 to TRBJ2-7, with D unclear. This CDR3 spans 15 amino acids. The V and J ends lost 5 bases and 0 bases respectively, with 14 bases between them. Germline CDR1 is SGHVS and CDR2 is FQNEAQ. Here the CDR3 DNA reads TGTGCCAGCAGCCCAGTACGCCGGACCTCCTACGAGCAGTACTTC. Translating it yields CASSPVRRTSYEQYF.

The chain has TRBV20-1 and TRBJ1-2, with D hard to call. Trimming stripped 5 bases from V and 8 bases from J, with 12 bases between. CDR1 is DFQATT, CDR2 SNEGSKA, per germline (reference sequence). This CDR3 has 11 amino acids. The CDR3 DNA reads as TGCAGTGCTCTACGGGGAGGAGGCTACACCTTC. Translation: CSALRGGGYTF.